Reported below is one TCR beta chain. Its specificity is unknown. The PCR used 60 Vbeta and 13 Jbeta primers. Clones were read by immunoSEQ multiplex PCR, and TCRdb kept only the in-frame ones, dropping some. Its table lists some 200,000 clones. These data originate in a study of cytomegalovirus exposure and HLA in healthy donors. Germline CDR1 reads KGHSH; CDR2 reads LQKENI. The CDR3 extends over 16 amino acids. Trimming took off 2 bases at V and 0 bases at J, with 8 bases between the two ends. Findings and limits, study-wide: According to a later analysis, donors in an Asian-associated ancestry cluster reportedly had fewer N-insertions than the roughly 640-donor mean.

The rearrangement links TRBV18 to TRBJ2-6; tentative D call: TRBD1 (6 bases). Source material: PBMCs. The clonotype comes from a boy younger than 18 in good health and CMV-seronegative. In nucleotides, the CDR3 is TGTGCCAGCTCACCAAGGGACACCTCTGGGGCCAACGTCCTGACTTTC. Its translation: CASSPRDTSGANVLTF.